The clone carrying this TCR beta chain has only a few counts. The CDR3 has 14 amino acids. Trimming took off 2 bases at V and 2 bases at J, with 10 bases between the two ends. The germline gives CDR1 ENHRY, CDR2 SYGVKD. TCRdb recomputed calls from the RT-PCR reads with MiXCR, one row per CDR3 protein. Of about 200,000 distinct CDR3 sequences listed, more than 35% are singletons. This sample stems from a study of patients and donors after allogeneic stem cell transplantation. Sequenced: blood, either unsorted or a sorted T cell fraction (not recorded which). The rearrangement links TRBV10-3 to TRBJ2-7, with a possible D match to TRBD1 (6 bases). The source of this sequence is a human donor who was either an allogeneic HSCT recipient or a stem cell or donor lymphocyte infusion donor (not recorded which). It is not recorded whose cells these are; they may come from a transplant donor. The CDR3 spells CAISERTVAYEQYF. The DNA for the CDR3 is TGTGCCATCAGTGAGAGGACAGTAGCCTACGAGCAGTACTTC.